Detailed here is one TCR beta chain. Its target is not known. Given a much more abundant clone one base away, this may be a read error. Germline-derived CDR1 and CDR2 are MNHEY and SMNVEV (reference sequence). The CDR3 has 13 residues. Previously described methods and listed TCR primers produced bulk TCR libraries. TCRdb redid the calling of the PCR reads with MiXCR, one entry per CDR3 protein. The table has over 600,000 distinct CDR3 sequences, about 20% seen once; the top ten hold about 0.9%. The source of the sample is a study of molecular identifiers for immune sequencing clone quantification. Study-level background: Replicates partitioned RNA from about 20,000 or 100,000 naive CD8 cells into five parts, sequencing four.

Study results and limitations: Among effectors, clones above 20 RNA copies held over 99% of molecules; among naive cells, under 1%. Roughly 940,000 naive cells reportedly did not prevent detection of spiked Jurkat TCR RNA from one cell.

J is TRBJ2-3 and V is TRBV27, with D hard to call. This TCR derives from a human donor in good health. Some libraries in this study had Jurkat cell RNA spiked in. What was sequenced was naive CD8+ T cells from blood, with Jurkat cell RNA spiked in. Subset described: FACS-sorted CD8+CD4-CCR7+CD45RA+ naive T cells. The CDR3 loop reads CACSLSPSDTQYF. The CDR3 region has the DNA TGTGCCTGCAGTTTAAGCCCGTCAGATACGCAGTATTTT.